This TCR beta chain was sequenced in a study of blood T cell repertoires in COVID-19 (dated by TCRdb to 2018 to 2020). Background for the entire study: Samples from collaborators originated in the United States, Italy and Spain and spanned both the acute and convalescent phases of COVID-19. The material from the prospective study consisted of cDNA or gDNA derived from T cells, B-cell-depleted T cells, or PBMCs. Deeply sampled blood TCRbeta repertoires from subjects exposed to, actively infected with, or recovered from COVID-19 were included in the dataset. A freely available public database, intended as a resource for researchers studying the immune response to SARS-CoV-2, is where the repertoires were released. The samples were drawn from the first 160 participants of the ongoing ImmuneRACE study and from 950 to 1,500 subjects provided by 6 global collaborators. The sample metadata nearly always contained a de-identified subject ID, COVID-19 status, age in years and sex. HLA class I and class II types, where available, came from metadata supplied by the sample provider rather than from assay-based typing. Overall study outcomes, separate from this receptor: How much clinical and demographic metadata was included differed by source and by participant, and the metadata was provided uncurated.

The immunoSEQ Assay, a bias-controlled multiplex PCR, was used to amplify TCRbeta CDR3 regions from genomic DNA. In the source study's methods: The number of nucleated cells in each sample was estimated from the amplification of reference gene primers within the assay. To quantify the absolute abundance of each unique TCRbeta CDR3 rearrangement, sequence reads were collapsed and filtered. Productive Simpson clonality was computed per sample as the square root of Simpson's diversity index over productive rearrangements. The table was pulled from immuneACCESS by TCRdb, which kept in-frame rearrangements only. Such tables lose some clones; where checked, under half of the loss comes from unresolved V genes, and the rest has no known cause. Clone size and the V and J calls come from that table; the DNA yielded D and trimming. This sample comprises approximately 35,000 clones, over 80% of them detected only once. The ten most abundant clones make up 11% to 15% of the sample.

Turning to this clone: Its cognate antigen has yet to be identified. No per-base quality is available; no much larger clone lies one base away.

V is cut back by 6 bases and J by 0 bases, with 5 bases in the junction unmatched. Sequences SGHRS (CDR1) and YFSETQ (CDR2) are obtained from the germline V gene. Including the terminal cysteine and phenylalanine, the CDR3 comprises 16 residues. The read is trimmed to its CDR3 DNA, 48 bases read in frame from base 1. Whole blood was collected in K2EDTA tubes by collaborating institutions according to the institutions' own protocols. For TCRbeta analysis, collaborators shipped samples in one of three forms: frozen whole blood, isolated PBMCs, or DNA extracted from either of those sample types. Sequences were obtained from peripheral blood. The rearrangement joined TRBV5-1 to TRBJ2-2; 10 bases in the middle match TRBD2. The receptor's source is a man aged 60-69 years with active COVID-19. At the DNA level, the sequence is TGCGCCAGCACCGTACTAGCGGGACCGAACACCGGGGAGCTGTTTTTT. The resulting protein is CASTVLAGPNTGELFF. The CDR3 plus the reference TRBV5-1 and TRBJ2-2 genes for the other parts give the full variable domain: KAGVTQTPRYLIKTRGQQVTLSCSPISGHRSVSWYQQTPGQGLQFLFEYFSETQRNKGNFPGRFSGRQFSNSRSEMNVSTLELGDSALYLCASTVLAGPNTGELFFGEGSRLTVL.